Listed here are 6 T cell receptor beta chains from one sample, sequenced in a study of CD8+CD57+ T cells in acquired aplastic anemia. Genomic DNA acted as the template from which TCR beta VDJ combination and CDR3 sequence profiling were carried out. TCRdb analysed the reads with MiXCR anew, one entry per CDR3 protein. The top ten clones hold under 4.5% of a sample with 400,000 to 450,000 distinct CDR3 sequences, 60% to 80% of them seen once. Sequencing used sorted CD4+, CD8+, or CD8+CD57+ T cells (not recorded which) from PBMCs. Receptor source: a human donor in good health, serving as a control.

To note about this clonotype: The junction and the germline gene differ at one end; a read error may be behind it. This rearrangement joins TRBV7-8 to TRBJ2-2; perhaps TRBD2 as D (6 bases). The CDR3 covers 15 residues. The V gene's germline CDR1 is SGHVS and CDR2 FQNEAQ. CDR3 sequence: CASSRHTSIGGKLFF. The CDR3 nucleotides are TGTGCCAGCAGCCGCCATACTAGCATCGGCGGGAAGCTGTTTTTT. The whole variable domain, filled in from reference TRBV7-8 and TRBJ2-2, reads GAGVSQSPRYKVAKRGQDVALRCDPISGHVSLFWYQQALGQGPEFLTYFQNEAQLDKSGLPSDRFFAERPEGSVSTLKIQRTQQEDSAVYLCASSRHTSIGGKLFFGEGSRLTVL.

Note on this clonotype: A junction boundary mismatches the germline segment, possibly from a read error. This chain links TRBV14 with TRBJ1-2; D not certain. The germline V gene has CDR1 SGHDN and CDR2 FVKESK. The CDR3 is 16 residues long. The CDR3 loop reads CASSLSAGNTLYGYTF. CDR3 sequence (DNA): TGCGCCAGCAGCTTGTCCGCGGGAAACACTCTCTATGGCTACACCTTC.

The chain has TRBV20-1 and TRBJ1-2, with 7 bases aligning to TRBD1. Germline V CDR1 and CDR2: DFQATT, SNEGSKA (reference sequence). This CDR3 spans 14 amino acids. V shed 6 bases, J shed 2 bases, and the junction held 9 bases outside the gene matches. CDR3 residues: CSAPRGRANYGYTF. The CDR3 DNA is TGCAGTGCGCCAAGGGGGCGAGCGAACTATGGCTACACCTTC.

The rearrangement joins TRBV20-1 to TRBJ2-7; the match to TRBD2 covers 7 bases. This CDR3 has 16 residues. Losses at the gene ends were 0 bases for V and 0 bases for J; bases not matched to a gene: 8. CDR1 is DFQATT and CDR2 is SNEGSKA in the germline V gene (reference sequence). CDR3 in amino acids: CSARELADIASYEQYF. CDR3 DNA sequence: TGCAGTGCTAGAGAGCTAGCGGACATCGCCTCCTACGAGCAGTACTTC.

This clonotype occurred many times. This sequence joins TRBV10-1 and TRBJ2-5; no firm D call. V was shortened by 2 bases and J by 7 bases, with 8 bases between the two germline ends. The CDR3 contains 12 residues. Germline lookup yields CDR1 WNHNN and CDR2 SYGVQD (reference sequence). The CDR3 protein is CASSEEIGTQYF. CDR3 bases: TGCGCCAGCAGTGAGGAAATTGGGACCCAGTACTTC.

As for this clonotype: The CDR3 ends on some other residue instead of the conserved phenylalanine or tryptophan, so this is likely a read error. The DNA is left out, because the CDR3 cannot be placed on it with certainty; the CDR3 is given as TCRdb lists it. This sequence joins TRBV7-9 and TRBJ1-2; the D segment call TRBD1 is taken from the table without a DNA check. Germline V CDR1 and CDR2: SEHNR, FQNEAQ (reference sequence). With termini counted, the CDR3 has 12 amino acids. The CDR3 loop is CASSLASGAAKL.